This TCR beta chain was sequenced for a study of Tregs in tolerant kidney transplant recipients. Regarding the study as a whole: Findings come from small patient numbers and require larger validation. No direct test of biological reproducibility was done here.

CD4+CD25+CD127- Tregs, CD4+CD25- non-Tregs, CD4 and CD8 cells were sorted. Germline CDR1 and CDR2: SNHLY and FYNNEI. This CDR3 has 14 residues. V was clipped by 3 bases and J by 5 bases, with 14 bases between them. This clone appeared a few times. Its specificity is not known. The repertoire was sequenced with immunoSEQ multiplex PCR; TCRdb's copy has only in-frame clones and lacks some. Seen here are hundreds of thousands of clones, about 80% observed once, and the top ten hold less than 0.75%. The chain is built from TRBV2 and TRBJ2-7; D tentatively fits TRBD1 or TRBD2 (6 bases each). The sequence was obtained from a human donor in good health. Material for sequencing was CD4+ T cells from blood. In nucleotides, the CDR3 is TGTGCCAGCAGTGATCGGGGGCAGGGGAACGAGCAGTACTTC. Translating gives CASSDRGQGNEQYF. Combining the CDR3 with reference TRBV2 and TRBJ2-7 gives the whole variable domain EPEVTQTPSHQVTQMGQEVILRCVPISNHLYFYWYRQILGQKVEFLVSFYNNEISEKSEIFDDQFSVERPDGSNFTLKIRSTKLEDSAMYFCASSDRGQGNEQYFGPGTRLTVT.